Presented here are 21 T cell receptor beta chains from one specimen sequenced in a study of PD-L1 blockade in urothelial cancer. Time point of the sample: peripheral blood 6 weeks after treatment start. Only in-frame clones appear in the TCRdb table, and some are missing; sequencing was by immunoSEQ multiplex PCR. Here the sample spans tens of thousands of clones, 88% being singletons. Sequencing used PBMCs, obtained around atezolizumab (anti-PD-L1) treatment. The origin of the receptors is a man between 60 and 75 years old with urothelial cancer.

The rearrangement uses TRBV6-5 and TRBJ2-2; 7 bases agree with TRBD1. Per the germline V gene, CDR1 is MNHEY and CDR2 is SVGAGI. Trimming cost V 4 bases and J 5 bases; bases outside gene matches: 10. The CDR3 spans 16 residues. DNA for the CDR3: TGTGCCAGCAGTTGGATGGGGACAGCGGCGACCGGGGAGCTGTTTTTT. This codes for CASSWMGTAATGELFF.

This chain joins TRBV2 and TRBJ2-3; D not certain. CDR3 length: 13 residues. The germline V gene encodes CDR1 SNHLY and CDR2 FYNNEI. V was trimmed by 4 bases and J by 0 bases, leaving 5 bases between them. The CDR3 nucleotides read TGTGCCAGCAGTGTTCGTAGCACAGATACGCAGTATTTT. Its translation: CASSVRSTDTQYF.

The chain couples TRBV7-2 to TRBJ2-7; TRBD1 matches at 7 bases. This CDR3 has 14 residues. J lost 3 bases, V lost 1 base, and 3 bases had no gene match. CDR1 is SGHTA and CDR2 is FQGNSA in the germline V gene. CDR3 residues: CTSSLVGDSYEQYF. DNA of the CDR3: TGTACCAGCAGCTTAGTCGGGGACAGCTACGAGCAGTACTTC. Supplemented by reference TRBV7-2 and TRBJ2-7, the full variable domain reads GAGVSQSPSNKVTEKGKDVELRCDPISGHTALYWYRQSLGQGLEFLIYFQGNSAPDKSGLPSDRFSAERTGGSVSTLTIQRTQQEDSAVYLCTSSLVGDSYEQYFGPGTRLTVT.

The gene calls are TRBV4-1 and TRBJ2-7, with a weak D call TRBD1 (5 bases). The ends were cut back, 0 bases at V and 5 bases at J, with 14 bases in the middle. Germline lookup yields CDR1 MGHRA and CDR2 YSYEKL. This CDR3 has 15 residues. The CDR3 DNA follows: TGCGCCAGCAGCCAAGAAACAAGGGGCTTCGACGAGCAGTACTTC. Translated, it gives CASSQETRGFDEQYF.

V is TRBV5-4 and J is TRBJ2-7, with TRBD2 matching 9 bases. CDR1 is SGHNT, CDR2 YYREEE, per germline (reference sequence). Trimming removed 4 bases from V and 5 bases from J; junction bases left unmatched: 13. There are 16 residues in the CDR3. CDR3 protein: CASSRRGGGRENEQYF. The CDR3 coding sequence is TGTGCCAGCAGCCGACGGGGGGGCGGGAGGGAGAACGAGCAGTACTTC.

The CDR3 sequence: CASSSQTGSRNSPLHF. CDR3 nucleotide sequence: TGTGCCAGCAGCTCCCAGACAGGCTCTCGCAACTCCCCCCTCCACTTT. J is TRBJ1-6 and V is TRBV7-2, with TRBD1 as a possible D gene (6 bases). Trimming removed 4 bases at V and 13 bases at J, with 23 bases between. Germline V CDR1 and CDR2: SGHTA, FQGNSA. The CDR3 runs to 16 residues.

On this clone itself: At the DNA level, this CDR3 is encoded by other sequences in the same sample as well. The CDR3 region is CASSLRGFDNEKLFF. The CDR3 DNA reads TGCGCCAGCAGCCTGCGGGGGTTTGATAATGAAAAACTGTTTTTT. The chain has TRBV5-1 and TRBJ1-4; D perhaps matches TRBD1 (5 bases). The CDR3 is 15 residues long. V lost 4 bases, J lost 4 bases, and 14 bases lay in between. Germline CDR1 is SGHRS and CDR2 is YFSETQ.

This chain links TRBV6-1 with TRBJ1-5; 7 nucleotides agree with TRBD1. From germline, CDR1 is MNHNS and CDR2 SASEGT. The trim removed 1 base at V and 0 bases at J, leaving 6 bases unmatched. The CDR3 covers 17 residues. The CDR3 protein is CASSEGLTGYSNQPQHF. The CDR3, as DNA: TGTGCCAGCAGTGAAGGGTTGACAGGGTATAGCAATCAGCCCCAGCATTTT.

The chain joins TRBV5-1 to TRBJ1-3; weak D call: TRBD1 (6 bases). The CDR3 spans 15 residues. Germline assignment: CDR1 SGHRS and CDR2 YFSETQ. V lost 3 bases, J lost 3 bases, and 13 bases lay in between. The CDR3 DNA reads as TGCGCCAGCAGCTCACAGGGTGTATATGGAAACACCATATATTTT. It specifies CASSSQGVYGNTIYF.

Concerning this clone: Other DNA variants within this sample encode the same CDR3. This chain connects TRBV4-1 to TRBJ1-2; 9 nucleotides line up with TRBD1. This CDR3 has 19 amino acids. J lost 4 bases, V lost 1 base, and 16 bases had no gene match. Germline CDR1 reads MGHRA; CDR2 reads YSYEKL. The CDR3 sequence is CASSQVPTGQGALGYGYTF. CDR3 DNA sequence: TGCGCCAGCAGCCAAGTCCCTACGGGACAGGGAGCACTTGGCTATGGCTACACCTTC.

This chain links TRBV28 with TRBJ2-6, with TRBD1 matching 8 bases. This CDR3 is built from 16 residues. V shed 5 bases and J 2 bases; nucleotides not matched to a gene: 5. Germline-derived CDR1 and CDR2 are MDHEN and SYDVKM. The CDR3 DNA reads as TGTGCCAGCAGTCTTCCAGGGGGCGCTGGGGCCAACGTCCTGACTTTC. It is translated as CASSLPGGAGANVLTF.

CDR3 sequence: CASSGQRDSNQPQHF. CDR3 in DNA: TGTGCCAGCTCGGGACAGAGGGATAGCAATCAGCCCCAGCATTTT. This rearrangement joins TRBV18 to TRBJ1-5; 7 nucleotides align to TRBD1. This CDR3 has 15 residues. Losses at the gene ends were 6 bases for V and 0 bases for J; bases not matched to a gene: 5. CDR1 and CDR2 from the germline V gene are KGHSH and LQKENI.

This chain's CDR3 is CASSLTYRGHGYTF. Here the CDR3 DNA reads TGTGCCAGCAGCTTAACTTACAGGGGGCATGGCTACACCTTC. This chain connects TRBV7-3 to TRBJ1-2, with 9 bases matching TRBD1. The CDR3 has 14 residues. From germline, CDR1 is SGHTA and CDR2 FQGTGA. The J segment lost 6 bases and the V segment lost 0 bases, leaving 2 bases of the junction unmatched.

This chain links TRBV10-1 with TRBJ2-7; 9 bases agree with TRBD2. V trimming: 3 bases; J trimming: 6 bases; junction bases outside the gene matches: 15. The CDR3 is made up of 17 amino acids. Germline V CDR1 and CDR2: WNHNN, SYGVQD (reference sequence). CDR3 loop: CASSDPPPAIAGAEQYF. The CDR3 bases are TGCGCCAGCAGTGATCCTCCCCCCGCGATAGCGGGGGCCGAGCAGTACTTC.

The J gene is TRBJ1-6, the V gene TRBV6-6; D is unclear. V was pared by 7 bases and J by 8 bases, with 12 bases between. The CDR3 length is 13 residues. Germline-derived CDR1 and CDR2 are MNHNY and SVGAGI (reference sequence). CDR3 nucleotides: TGTGCCAGCACCAAGTCTACTTATTCACCCCTCCACTTT. The encoded protein is CASTKSTYSPLHF.

This clone showed up just once. The chain combines TRBV7-2 with TRBJ1-3; unclear D gene. Per germline, CDR1 SGHTA and CDR2 FQGNSA. The CDR3 extends over 16 amino acids. V lost 3 bases to trimming and J lost 0 bases, with 12 bases between them. In nucleotides, the CDR3 is TGTGCCAGCAGCTTCGTTCCAACAGTCTCTGGAAACACCATATATTTT. Protein sequence: CASSFVPTVSGNTIYF.

In nucleotides, the CDR3 is TGTGCCAGCAGCATACAGGGGGCCGCTGAAGCTTTCTTT. Protein: CASSIQGAAEAFF. This chain uses TRBV27 with TRBJ1-1; TRBD1 aligns across 9 bases. This CDR3 comprises 13 residues. The germline V gene encodes CDR1 MNHEY and CDR2 SMNVEV (reference sequence). V shed 6 bases, J shed 6 bases, and the junction held 5 bases outside the gene matches.

The CDR3: CASSRDSGGYTF. The CDR3 DNA reads TGTGCCAGTAGTCGCGACTCGGGGGGCTACACCTTC. The chain carries TRBV19 and TRBJ1-2; D is undetermined. CDR3 length: 12 residues. Looked up from germline, CDR1 is LNHDA and CDR2 is SQIVND (reference sequence). Trimming removed 5 bases from V and 8 bases from J, with 12 bases in between.

The rearrangement joins TRBV9 to TRBJ2-7; the D gene is possibly TRBD1 (6 bases). Germline V gene data show CDR1 as SGDLS and CDR2 as YYNGEE. The CDR3 contains 15 residues. The ends were cut back, 2 bases at V and 0 bases at J, with 12 bases in the middle. CDR3 protein: CASSVGTTTSYEQYF. The CDR3 region has the DNA TGTGCCAGCAGCGTCGGGACAACTACCTCCTACGAGCAGTACTTC.

V usage is TRBV7-3 and J usage is TRBJ2-3; 14 nucleotides match TRBD2. Germline CDR1 is SGHTA and CDR2 is FQGTGA. The V segment lost 5 bases and the J segment 1 base; nucleotides outside the gene matches: 5. CDR3 length: 17 amino acids. Written as DNA, the CDR3 is TGTGCCAGCAGCATAGGACTAGCGGGGGGAGGCACAGATACGCAGTATTTT. This translates into CASSIGLAGGGTDTQYF.

This clone was detected only a few times. This rearrangement joins TRBV9 to TRBJ1-2; weak D call: TRBD1 (6 bases). The CDR3 extends over 13 amino acids. CDR1 is SGDLS and CDR2 is YYNGEE in the germline V gene. V gave up 3 bases and J gave up 6 bases, with 12 bases separating them. CDR3 amino acids: CASSGRGGDGYTF. For the CDR3, the DNA is TGTGCCAGCAGCGGAAGAGGGGGGGATGGCTACACCTTC.